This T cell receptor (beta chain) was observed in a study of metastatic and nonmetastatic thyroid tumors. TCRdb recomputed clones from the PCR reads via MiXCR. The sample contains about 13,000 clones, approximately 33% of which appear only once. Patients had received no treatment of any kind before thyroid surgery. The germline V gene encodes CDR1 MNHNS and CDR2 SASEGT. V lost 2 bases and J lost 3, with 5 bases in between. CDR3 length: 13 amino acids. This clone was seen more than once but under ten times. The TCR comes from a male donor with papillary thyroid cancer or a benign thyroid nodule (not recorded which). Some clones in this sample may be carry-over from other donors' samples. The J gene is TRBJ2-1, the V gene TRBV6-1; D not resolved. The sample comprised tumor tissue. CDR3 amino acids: CASSEWGYNEQFF. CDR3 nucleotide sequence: TGTGCCAGCAGTGAATGGGGCTACAATGAGCAGTTCTTC.